The 9 T cell receptor beta chains below were found in one sample sequenced in a study of neoadjuvant anti-PD-1 for oral cavity cancer. Regarding time point: after neoadjuvant nivolumab, at surgical resection. The table came from immunoSEQ multiplex PCR; TCRdb's copy has only in-frame clones and leaves some out. Counted here are approximately 68,000 clones, 86% occurring once; the ten biggest clones make up 2.5% to 3%. The source material was PBMCs, sampled after nivolumab (anti-PD-1) treatment. These receptors originate from a person aged 35 to 85 with oral cavity squamous cell carcinoma.

This chain links TRBV7-9 with TRBJ1-1; D remains ambiguous. V lost 3 bases and J 1 base, leaving 9 bases between the germline ends. Germline-derived CDR1 and CDR2 are SEHNR and FQNEAQ (reference sequence). The CDR3 consists of 14 residues. CDR3 protein: CASSFQDGNTEAFF. The CDR3 DNA follows: TGTGCCAGCAGCTTCCAGGACGGGAACACTGAAGCTTTCTTT.

The chain carries TRBV7-3 and TRBJ1-4; no definite D call. CDR1 and CDR2 from the germline V gene are SGHTA and FQGTGA. V lost 5 bases and J lost 7, with 11 bases in between. The CDR3 runs to 13 residues. Here the CDR3 DNA reads TGTGCCAGCAGCCCCGCAAAGGGTGAAAAACTGTTTTTT. Protein: CASSPAKGEKLFF.

The chain recombines TRBV30 with TRBJ1-4; possible D gene TRBD1, 6 bases. The V gene's germline CDR1 is GTSNPN and CDR2 SVGIG (reference sequence). The length of the CDR3 is 15 residues. Trimming removed 7 bases from V and 2 bases from J, with 17 bases in between. This CDR3 reads CAFQVGAPTNEKLFF. CDR3 bases: TGTGCCTTCCAGGTGGGGGCTCCGACTAATGAAAAACTGTTTTTT.

This clone was seen only once. This chain connects TRBV6-5 to TRBJ1-4, with TRBD1 matching 10 bases. V gave up 6 bases and J gave up 5 bases; unmatched junction bases: 6. The length of the CDR3 is 15 residues. CDR1 and CDR2 (germline): MNHEY, SVGAGI. For the CDR3, the DNA is TGTGCCAGCAGGTGGACAGGGGGGAGCAATGAAAAACTGTTTTTT. It is translated as CASRWTGGSNEKLFF.

This chain uses TRBV5-1 with TRBJ2-7; TRBD1 matches at 7 bases. Per the germline V gene, CDR1 is SGHRS and CDR2 is YFSETQ. V shed 4 bases and J 3 bases; nucleotides not matched to a gene: 7. The CDR3 has 14 amino acids. CDR3 protein: CASSLGQPNYEQYF. The CDR3 DNA sequence: TGCGCCAGCAGCCTGGGACAGCCCAACTACGAGCAGTACTTC.

This clone is a singleton in its sample. The chain combines TRBV25-1 with TRBJ1-2, with 8 bases identical to TRBD1. J was trimmed by 4 bases and V by 4 bases; bases with no gene match: 8. The V gene's germline CDR1 is MGHDK and CDR2 SYGVNS. The CDR3 runs to 15 residues. The CDR3 DNA is TGTGCCAGCAGTGCGGCAGGGGGCAACGGCTATGGCTACACCTTC. Translated: CASSAAGGNGYGYTF.

The chain has TRBV7-9 and TRBJ1-2, with D possibly TRBD1 on 5 matching bases. The V gene lost 3 bases and the J gene lost 4 bases, with 12 bases spanning the gap. CDR1 is SEHNR and CDR2 is FQNEAQ in the germline V gene (reference sequence). This CDR3 contains 14 residues. Here the CDR3 DNA reads TGTGCCAGCAGCTTGCCGGGACCATCCTATGGCTACACCTTC. It specifies CASSLPGPSYGYTF.

The chain joins TRBV9 to TRBJ2-5; TRBD2 matches 10 bases. CDR3 length: 15 residues. Trimming at V came to 1 base and at J to 9 bases, leaving 9 bases not matched to a gene. The germline gives CDR1 SGDLS, CDR2 YYNGEE. As DNA, the CDR3 is TGTGCCAGCAGCGTAATAGCGGGGGGCCCCTCGGCCCAGTACTTC. This translates into CASSVIAGGPSAQYF.

The chain links TRBV14 to TRBJ1-1; D remains unclear. With 4 bases removed from V and 5 bases from J, the gap between germline ends came to 14 bases. The CDR3 sequence is 14 residues long. Germline loops: CDR1 SGHDN, CDR2 FVKESK. Here the CDR3 DNA reads TGTGCCAGCAGCCGAACTCCGTTGGGGACTGAAGCTTTCTTT. Translating it yields CASSRTPLGTEAFF.